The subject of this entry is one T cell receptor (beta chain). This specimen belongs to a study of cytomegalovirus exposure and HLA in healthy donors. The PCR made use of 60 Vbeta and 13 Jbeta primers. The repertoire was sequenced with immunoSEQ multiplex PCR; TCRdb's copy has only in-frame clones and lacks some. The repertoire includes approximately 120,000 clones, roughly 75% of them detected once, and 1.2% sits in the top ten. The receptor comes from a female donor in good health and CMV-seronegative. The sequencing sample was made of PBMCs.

CDR3 region: CASSPGLARDEQFF. Here the CDR3 DNA reads TGTGCCAGCAGCCCAGGACTAGCTAGGGATGAGCAGTTCTTC. The V call is TRBV7-3, the J call TRBJ2-1, with 8 nucleotides matching TRBD2. The V segment lost 5 bases and the J segment 8 bases; nucleotides outside the gene matches: 8. The CDR3 covers 14 residues. CDR1 and CDR2 (germline): SGHTA, FQGTGA.